The next 23 T cell receptor beta chains were all read from a single sample in a study of blood T cells in healthy people across ages. Through a sample-barcoded 5' primer and a J-beta primer mix, a second PCR was run for 7 to 11 cycles. TCRdb re-analysed the 5' RACE reads in MiXCR, keeping a single row per CDR3 protein. The data show hundreds of thousands of distinct CDR3 sequences, with about 55% seen just once and under 50% held by the top ten. The sequenced sample consisted of blood. All receptors derive from a man at least 80 years old in good health.

This clonotype has more than one count but fewer than ten. The rearrangement uses TRBV5-1 and TRBJ1-1; no clear D. Trimming pared 1 base from V and 4 bases from J, leaving 11 bases between. CDR3 length: 14 amino acids. Germline V gene lookup returns CDR1 SGHRS and CDR2 YFSETQ. DNA of the CDR3: TGCGCCAGCAGCTTGTCCCACGGCGGCACTGAAGCTTTCTTT. This encodes CASSLSHGGTEAFF. Full variable domain (outside the CDR3, taken from reference TRBV5-1 and TRBJ1-1): KAGVTQTPRYLIKTRGQQVTLSCSPISGHRSVSWYQQTPGQGLQFLFEYFSETQRNKGNFPGRFSGRQFSNSRSEMNVSTLELGDSALYLCASSLSHGGTEAFFGQGTRLTVV.

This clonotype was counted a few times. This chain links TRBV4-2 with TRBJ2-1; 11 bases match TRBD2. Trimming at V came to 0 bases and at J to 2 bases, leaving 6 bases not matched to a gene. The germline V gene has CDR1 LGHNA and CDR2 YNFKEQ. This CDR3 has 18 amino acids. In nucleotides, the CDR3 is TGTGCCAGCAGCCAAGAACTAGCGGGAGTCATGGCCTACAATGAGCAGTTCTTC. It codes for CASSQELAGVMAYNEQFF.

V gene TRBV4-2 combines with J gene TRBJ2-1; tentative D call: TRBD2 (6 bases). V shed 3 bases and J shed 1 base, with 10 bases lying between them. The CDR3 extends over 15 amino acids. The germline V gene has CDR1 LGHNA and CDR2 YNFKEQ. This CDR3 is CASSHERVSYNEQFF. The DNA for the CDR3 is TGTGCCAGCAGCCATGAGCGGGTGTCCTACAATGAGCAGTTCTTC.

This chain links TRBV9 with TRBJ2-3, with 8 bases identical to TRBD2. The V segment lost 2 bases and the J segment 0 bases; nucleotides outside the gene matches: 5. CDR3 length: 16 amino acids. Germline loops: CDR1 SGDLS, CDR2 YYNGEE. The CDR3 nucleotides read TGTGCCAGCAGCGTCACTAGCGGATATAGCACAGATACGCAGTATTTT. Its translation is CASSVTSGYSTDTQYF.

J is TRBJ1-2 and V is TRBV28; D not resolved. This CDR3 is built from 15 residues. The V gene lost 5 bases and the J gene lost 7 bases, with 20 bases spanning the gap. CDR1 is MDHEN, CDR2 SYDVKM, per germline. The CDR3 loop reads CASSGGQTQRGGYTF. The CDR3 DNA reads as TGTGCCAGCAGTGGCGGGCAAACACAGAGAGGTGGCTACACCTTC.

This rearrangement joins TRBV20-1 to TRBJ2-7, with 7 bases that match TRBD1. Trimming removed 0 bases from V and 2 bases from J; junction bases left unmatched: 7. This CDR3 has 15 amino acids. CDR1 and CDR2 from the germline V gene are DFQATT and SNEGSKA (reference sequence). In DNA form, the CDR3 reads TGCAGTGCTAGAGATATGGACAGGCGTGCCTACGAGCAGTACTTC. Its translation is CSARDMDRRAYEQYF.

This clonotype occurred a few times. The chain carries TRBV20-1 and TRBJ2-1, with 7 bases fitting TRBD1. The V segment lost 6 bases and the J segment 8 bases; nucleotides outside the gene matches: 7. Germline V CDR1 and CDR2: DFQATT, SNEGSKA (reference sequence). The CDR3 consists of 12 residues. The CDR3 DNA follows: TGCAGTGCCCCCGACAGGGCGGATGAGCAGTTCTTC. It encodes CSAPDRADEQFF.

This chain joins TRBV20-1 and TRBJ2-3, with 7 bases lining up with TRBD2. The CDR3 sequence is 16 residues long. V lost 3 bases to trimming and J lost 1 base; unmatched junction nucleotides: 10. Germline V gene lookup returns CDR1 DFQATT and CDR2 SNEGSKA (reference sequence). CDR3 residues: CSASRRGSLRTDTQYF. CDR3 nucleotide sequence: TGCAGTGCTAGTCGTCGCGGGAGCTTGCGCACAGATACGCAGTATTTT.

The rearrangement links TRBV4-2 to TRBJ2-7; 8 positions agree with TRBD2. This CDR3 is built from 14 residues. Unmatched junction bases numbered 7, after V lost 6 bases and J lost 3 bases. Germline V gene data show CDR1 as LGHNA and CDR2 as YNFKEQ. Written as DNA, the CDR3 is TGTGCCAGCAGGGGACTAGGATCGAACTACGAGCAGTACTTC. Translation: CASRGLGSNYEQYF.

The CDR3 sequence: CSAREGLAGYREQYF. As DNA, the CDR3 is TGCAGTGCTAGAGAGGGACTAGCGGGATATCGTGAGCAGTACTTC. The V and J genes are TRBV20-1 and TRBJ2-5, with 13 bases aligning to TRBD2. V lost 0 bases, J lost 11 bases, and 9 bases stayed unmatched. Per germline, CDR1 DFQATT and CDR2 SNEGSKA (reference sequence). The CDR3 is 15 residues long.

The chain carries TRBV6-6 and TRBJ2-1; TRBD2 aligns across 9 bases. The CDR3 is made up of 16 amino acids. Germline V gene sequence: CDR1 MNHNY, CDR2 SVGAGI (reference sequence). After removal of 0 bases from V and 7 bases from J, the junction contained 7 bases not matched to a gene. The CDR3 DNA reads as TGTGCCAGCAGTTACTCTAGCGGGGGTGTACAGAATGAGCAGTTCTTC. This codes for CASSYSSGGVQNEQFF.

This chain links TRBV7-2 with TRBJ2-3, with D unresolved. The V gene lost 5 bases and the J gene lost 14 bases, with 17 bases spanning the gap. Germline V lookup: CDR1 SGHTA, CDR2 FQGNSA. The CDR3 runs to 12 residues. CDR3 bases: TGTGCCAGCAGCCCGCCTCAGAGATACGCGTATTTT. Encoded protein: CASSPPQRYAYF.

The rearrangement links TRBV20-1 to TRBJ2-1; 7 bases match TRBD2. J was trimmed by 5 bases and V by 5 bases; bases with no gene match: 6. The germline CDR1 and CDR2 sequences are DFQATT and SNEGSKA (reference sequence). This CDR3 has 13 amino acids. The CDR3 nucleotides read TGCAGTGCTTGGACTAGTGGGGACAATGAGCAGTTCTTC. Its translation: CSAWTSGDNEQFF.

The genes are TRBV2 and TRBJ1-5; D might be TRBD1 (6 bases). Deletions cut 6 bases from V and 6 bases from J, with 18 bases between. The CDR3 runs 15 residues. Germline CDR1 SNHLY, CDR2 FYNNEI. In DNA, the CDR3 is TGTGCCAGCAGCTCTGGGACATCCGAAACTCAGCCCCAGCATTTT. Amino acids: CASSSGTSETQPQHF.

V and J are TRBV25-1 and TRBJ2-7; 10 bases fit TRBD2. In germline, CDR1 is MGHDK, CDR2 SYGVNS. CDR3 length equals 15 residues. The J segment lost 2 bases and the V segment lost 5 bases, leaving 6 bases of the junction unmatched. The CDR3 loop is CASSPLAGDTYEQYF. The CDR3 nucleotides read TGTGCCAGCAGTCCCCTAGCGGGAGATACCTACGAGCAGTACTTC.

This clonotype came up many times. The chain couples TRBV18 to TRBJ2-7, with a weak D call TRBD1 (6 bases). This CDR3 is 12 amino acids long. Looked up from germline, CDR1 is KGHSH and CDR2 is LQKENI. Trimming stripped 8 bases from V and 3 bases from J, with 11 bases between. CDR3 region: CASSPDSYEQYF. In DNA, the CDR3 is TGTGCCAGCAGCCCGGACAGCTACGAGCAGTACTTC.

The chain recombines TRBV10-2 with TRBJ2-3, with 7 bases identical to TRBD2. After removal of 6 bases from V and 3 bases from J, the junction contained 12 bases not matched to a gene. The CDR3 has 16 amino acids. Germline CDR1 and CDR2: WSHSY and SAAADI. The CDR3 DNA is TGCGCCAGCAGCCACTCACCAGCGGGAAGTACAGATACGCAGTATTTT. This translates into CASSHSPAGSTDTQYF.

This clonotype was seen a few times. The genes are TRBV4-1 and TRBJ2-5; TRBD1 agrees at 7 bases. This CDR3 is 13 amino acids long. The V gene end was trimmed by 1 base and the J gene end by 10 bases; junction bases not matched to a gene: 6. Germline V lookup: CDR1 MGHRA, CDR2 YSYEKL. The CDR3 loop is CASSQVTDRDQYF. CDR3 DNA: TGCGCCAGCAGCCAAGTAACCGACAGGGACCAGTACTTC.

The chain joins TRBV7-2 to TRBJ2-7, with D possibly TRBD1 on 6 matching bases. Gene TRBJ2-5 matches the end of the DNA better, so the J call may be wrong. The germline V gene has CDR1 SGHTA and CDR2 FQGNSA. This CDR3 is 14 amino acids long. This chain's CDR3 is CASSLTGSRETQYF. CDR3 DNA sequence: TGTGCCAGCAGCCTAACAGGGTCCCGCGAGACCCAGTACTTC.

The chain is built from TRBV20-1 and TRBJ1-2; weak D call: TRBD1 (5 bases). CDR1 is DFQATT, CDR2 SNEGSKA, per germline (reference sequence). The CDR3 consists of 15 residues. V was clipped by 1 base and J by 8 bases, with 20 bases between them. CDR3 amino acids: CSARGDSSFRGGYTF. CDR3 in DNA: TGCAGTGCTAGAGGAGACAGTTCCTTTAGGGGAGGCTACACCTTC.

This chain connects TRBV20-1 to TRBJ2-2; 12 positions match TRBD1. Germline CDR1 is DFQATT and CDR2 is SNEGSKA (reference sequence). The CDR3 totals 18 residues. The trim removed 0 bases at V and 6 bases at J, leaving 11 bases unmatched. CDR3 loop: CSARDGTGGAGISGELFF. CDR3 nucleotides: TGCAGTGCTAGAGATGGGACAGGGGGCGCGGGAATCTCCGGGGAGCTGTTTTTT.

This chain connects TRBV27 to TRBJ2-1; TRBD2 is a possible D gene (6 bases). The CDR3 extends over 15 amino acids. Germline lookup yields CDR1 MNHEY and CDR2 SMNVEV (reference sequence). The V gene lost 2 bases and the J gene lost 6 bases, with 14 bases spanning the gap. This chain's CDR3 is CASSLERAPVNEQFF. CDR3 nucleotide sequence: TGTGCCAGCAGTTTAGAGCGGGCACCGGTCAATGAGCAGTTCTTC.

A note on this clonotype: A much bigger clone sits one base away, suggesting this may be a read error. The chain uses TRBV6-2 or TRBV6-3 and TRBJ2-5; 8 bases fit TRBD2. This CDR3 contains 13 residues. The V segment lost 7 bases and the J segment 4 bases; nucleotides outside the gene matches: 5. The germline gives CDR1 MNHEY, CDR2 SVGEGT. The chain's CDR3 is CASKDSGIETQYF. The CDR3 nucleotides read TGTGCCAGCAAGGATAGCGGGATAGAGACCCAGTACTTC.